This T cell receptor (beta chain) was documented in a study of cytomegalovirus exposure and HLA in healthy donors. The CDR3 totals 16 residues. The V gene end was trimmed by 3 bases and the J gene end by 6 bases; junction bases not matched to a gene: 13. In germline, CDR1 is SGDLS, CDR2 YYNGEE. Vbeta (60) and Jbeta (13) primers were used in the PCR. The repertoire was sequenced with immunoSEQ multiplex PCR; TCRdb's copy has only in-frame clones and lacks some. The sample has about 130,000 clones, roughly 70% seen once. The sample taken for sequencing was PBMCs. This receptor was obtained from a man aged 35 to 55 in good health and CMV-seronegative. The chain has TRBV9 and TRBJ2-3, with TRBD1 matching 7 bases. The CDR3 reads CASSAYRDSRGDTQYF. The CDR3 DNA sequence: TGTGCCAGCAGCGCTTACCGGGACAGCCGAGGGGATACGCAGTATTTT.